These 8 T cell receptor beta chains were all obtained from the same sample, sequenced in a study of blood T cell repertoires in COVID-19. The method was immunoSEQ multiplex PCR; TCRdb's version includes in-frame clones alone and lacks a portion of them. The table lists 300,000 to 400,000 clones, roughly 90% of them singletons. The material sequenced was peripheral blood. These receptor sequences come from a woman in her thirties with COVID-19, enrolled during active disease.

The rearrangement uses TRBV10-3 and TRBJ2-2, with TRBD2 matching 11 bases. CDR3 length: 16 residues. CDR1 is ENHRY, CDR2 SYGVKD, per germline. Trimming removed 6 bases from V and 0 bases from J; junction bases left unmatched: 3. The CDR3 is CAISSTSGTNTGELFF. CDR3 DNA: TGTGCCATCAGCTCGACTAGCGGGACGAACACCGGGGAGCTGTTTTTT.

The rearrangement uses TRBV10-2 and TRBJ2-3, with D possibly matching TRBD1 (5 bases). With 2 bases removed from V and 1 base from J, the gap between germline ends came to 10 bases. CDR1 and CDR2 (germline): WSHSY, SAAADI. The CDR3 contains 15 residues. CDR3 in DNA: TGCGCCAGCAGTGAGGTCCTACAGGGCACAGATACGCAGTATTTT. Its translation: CASSEVLQGTDTQYF.

The CDR3 coding sequence is TGTGCCAGCATTCTTAGCGGGTCAAACACCGGGGAGCTGTTTTTT. It specifies CASILSGSNTGELFF. This chain connects TRBV6-5 to TRBJ2-2; 7 bases are shared with TRBD2. Germline-derived CDR1 and CDR2 are MNHEY and SVGAGI. V lost 7 bases to trimming and J lost 2 bases; unmatched junction nucleotides: 7. This CDR3 comprises 15 residues.

The chain has TRBV27 and TRBJ2-7, with D unresolved. The V end lost 0 bases, the J end lost 3 bases, and 6 bases lay between the germline ends. This CDR3 is built from 13 residues. Germline loops: CDR1 MNHEY, CDR2 SMNVEV (reference sequence). In DNA form, the CDR3 reads TGTGCCAGCAGTTTATCGTTCCTCTACGAGCAGTACTTC. This encodes CASSLSFLYEQYF.

The chain carries TRBV3-1 (or the pseudogene TRBV3-2) and TRBJ1-1; D is ambiguous. V dropped 1 base and J dropped 1 base, with 4 bases sitting between them. CDR3 length equals 13 residues. The germline gives CDR1 LGHDT, CDR2 YNNKEL (reference sequence). Written as DNA, the CDR3 is TGTGCCAGCAGCCAAGTATGGAACACTGAAGCTTTCTTT. This codes for CASSQVWNTEAFF.

Only a few counts were recorded for this clone. This chain uses TRBV20-1 with TRBJ1-2; D gene ambiguous. Trimming took off 3 bases at V and 4 bases at J, with 9 bases between the two ends. The CDR3 consists of 12 residues. Germline CDR1 DFQATT, CDR2 SNEGSKA (reference sequence). CDR3 amino acids: CSASFLGYGYTF. The CDR3 DNA reads TGCAGTGCTAGTTTCCTAGGCTATGGCTACACCTTC.

With regard to this clone: A read error may account for a junction end that differs from germline. The genes are TRBV24-1 and TRBJ2-1; maybe TRBD1 (6 bases). From germline, CDR1 is KGHDR and CDR2 SFDVKD. The CDR3 contains 13 residues. CDR3 in DNA: TGTGCCACCAGTGATCATGCCCTCCGGGACAAAGTCTTC. Its protein product is CATSDHALRDKVF.

The chain combines TRBV6-5 with TRBJ1-1; maybe TRBD1 (5 bases). This CDR3 comprises 14 residues. Between the trimmed V and J ends, which lost 2 bases and 4 bases, there was a span of 11 bases. In germline, CDR1 is MNHEY, CDR2 SVGAGI. The CDR3 here is CASSYVVGGTEAFF. The CDR3 DNA reads TGTGCCAGCAGTTACGTCGTGGGGGGCACTGAAGCTTTCTTT.